A selection of T cell receptor beta chains follows, all from one sample in a study of T cell responses to AZD1222 COVID-19 vaccine. The repertoire was sequenced with immunoSEQ multiplex PCR; TCRdb's copy has only in-frame clones and lacks some. The sample carries approximately 150,000 clones, 88% recorded once. Specimen: peripheral blood, collected 28 days after the second AZD1222 dose. All receptors derive from an adult who received the AZD1222 COVID-19 vaccine. Both conserved end residues are part of each CDR3. A D gene is named only where the DNA matches it firmly. The size of a clone is reported for some rows only, either as once, few or many, or as a class for expanded clones.

D	length	size	V	J	DNA	CDR3
-	13	-	TRBV5-1	TRBJ1-1	TGCGCCAGCAGCTTGGTTGCGAACACTGAAGCTTTCTTT	CASSLVANTEAFF
TRBD1	14	once	TRBV9	TRBJ1-6	TGTGCCAGCAGCGTGGGACAGGGGGGATCACCCCTCCACTTT	CASSVGQGGSPLHF
-	14	-	TRBV5-4	TRBJ1-2	TGTGCCAGCAGCTTGGCCAATAAGGAAAATGGCTACACCTTC	CASSLANKENGYTF
-	13	-	TRBV7-9	TRBJ2-7	TGTGCCAGCAGCCTAATGACGGGGGGCCAGCAGTACTTC	CASSLMTGGQQYF
-	15	-	TRBV5-4	TRBJ2-7	TGTGCCAGCAGCGGCGGGACAGCGAGAACCTACGAGCAGTACTTC	CASSGGTARTYEQYF
-	14	-	TRBV6-5	TRBJ2-7	TGTGCCAGCAGTTACTCCCGGGGAACCTACGAGCAGTACTTC	CASSYSRGTYEQYF
-	11	-	TRBV20-1	TRBJ2-1	TGCAGGCTAGGGGGAAGACAGGAGCAGTTCTTC	CRLGGRQEQFF
TRBD1	14	-	TRBV27	TRBJ2-7	TGTGCCAGCAGACCTGGGACAGACCAATACGAGCAGTACTTC	CASRPGTDQYEQYF
-	16	-	TRBV7-9	TRBJ1-3	TGTGCCAGCAGCTTCGGGGCCCCGAGCTCTGGAAACACCATATATTTT	CASSFGAPSSGNTIYF
-	15	-	TRBV27	TRBJ1-5	TGTGCCAGCAGTTTAGGACTCAATAGCAATCAGCCCCAGCATTTT	CASSLGLNSNQPQHF
-	13	-	TRBV10-3	TRBJ1-4	TGTGCCACGAACTCAAAGAGGGATGAAAAACTGTTTTTT	CATNSKRDEKLFF
-	14	once	TRBV19	TRBJ1-1	TGTGCCAGTAGTCTTCCGGTCATGAACACTGAAGCTTTCTTT	CASSLPVMNTEAFF
-	13	-	TRBV7-9	TRBJ2-1	TGTGCCAGCAGCCCCCCTGAGGCCGGCGAGCAGTTCTTC	CASSPPEAGEQFF
TRBD1	13	once	TRBV14	TRBJ1-1	TGTGCCAGCAGCCCCAGGGGGGGCACTGAAGCTTTCTTT	CASSPRGGTEAFF
-	15	-	TRBV5-4	TRBJ2-3	TGTGCCAGCAGCTTGGCAGGGACTTTCACAGATACGCAGTATTTT	CASSLAGTFTDTQYF
-	15	-	TRBV13	TRBJ2-7	TGTGCCAGCAGGAGCCGGGACGGAGTTTCCTACGAGCAGTACTTC	CASRSRDGVSYEQYF
TRBD1	13	-	TRBV5-4	TRBJ2-1	TGTGCCAGCAGCAAGACAGGGGACAATGAGCAGTTCTTC	CASSKTGDNEQFF
TRBD2	16	-	TRBV18	TRBJ2-7	TGTGCCAGCTCGCCGATAATAGCGGGGGGACGACACGAGCAGTACTTC	CASSPIIAGGRHEQYF
-	17	-	TRBV3-1/TRBV3-2	TRBJ1-3	TGTGCCAGCAGCCACTCCCCGGGACCGGGCCAAAGAAACACCATATATTTT	CASSHSPGPGQRNTIYF
-	15	-	TRBV12-5	TRBJ2-7	TGTGCTAGTGGTTCCCAAAGGGGTATGGCGGACGAGCAGTACTTC	CASGSQRGMADEQYF
TRBD2	18	-	TRBV3-1/TRBV3-2	TRBJ2-5	TGTGCCAGCAGCCTTAGACTAGCGGGGGGGCCCTCTTTGGAGACCCAGTACTTC	CASSLRLAGGPSLETQYF
TRBD2	16	-	TRBV6-5	TRBJ2-1	TGTGCCAGCAGTTACGGGCTAGCGGGGGCTTACAATGAGCAGTTCTTC	CASSYGLAGAYNEQFF
-	12	-	TRBV18	TRBJ2-1	TGTGCCAGCTCCCGTCCCGGGGGACCGCAGTTCTTC	CASSRPGGPQFF
-	16	-	TRBV4-3	TRBJ1-2	TGCGCCAGCAGCCAAGATGCGTGGGGGCGCCGGTATGGCTACACCTTC	CASSQDAWGRRYGYTF
-	13	-	TRBV9	TRBJ1-4	TGTGCCAGCAGCGTGGGGTTCCGTGAAAAACTGTTTTTT	CASSVGFREKLFF
-	15	many	TRBV7-9	TRBJ2-2	TGTGCCAGCAGCACCCTCCAGGACCCCTCCGGGGAGCTGTTTTTT	CASSTLQDPSGELFF
TRBD1	16	once	TRBV18	TRBJ1-3	TGTGCCAGCTCACAGGGACAGGGGGCAACTGGAAACACCATATATTTT	CASSQGQGATGNTIYF
-	15	-	TRBV3-1/TRBV3-2	TRBJ1-5	TGTGCCAGCAGCCAGAATTCAGGGAAGGGACAGCCCCAGCATTTT	CASSQNSGKGQPQHF
-	13	-	TRBV18	TRBJ1-1	TGTGCCAGCGGACTAAAGGGCGAGTCTGAAGCTTTCTTT	CASGLKGESEAFF
-	16	-	TRBV7-2	TRBJ1-2	TGTGCCAGCAGCTTAGATCCTAAGGGGGTGAGAAATGGCTACACCTTC	CASSLDPKGVRNGYTF
-	14	-	TRBV5-8	TRBJ2-5	TGTGCCAGCAGCTTGGTTGTAACCAGGGTGACCCAGTACTTC	CASSLVVTRVTQYF
-	15	once	TRBV6-6	TRBJ1-4	TGTGCCAGCAGTTACTCGCCATCAGGGGCCGAAAAACTGTTTTTT	CASSYSPSGAEKLFF
TRBD1	17	-	TRBV28	TRBJ1-2	TGTGCCAGCAGTTTAGCGGACAGGGGACTCATCAGGAATGGCTACACCTTC	CASSLADRGLIRNGYTF
-	16	-	TRBV30	TRBJ1-3	TGTGCCTGGAGTGCCACCACTACAGGACTCAGAAACACCATATATTTT	CAWSATTTGLRNTIYF
-	14	-	TRBV18	TRBJ2-5	TGTGCCAGCTCACCACAATCACAGGCGGAGACCCAGTACTTC	CASSPQSQAETQYF
-	14	-	TRBV14	TRBJ1-2	TGTGCCAGCAGCCAAGATGCGGCTAACTATGGCTACACCTTC	CASSQDAANYGYTF
-	13	-	TRBV5-4	TRBJ2-5	TGTGCCAGCAGCCCAGACTCAGGCGAGACCCAGTACTTC	CASSPDSGETQYF
TRBD1	16	-	TRBV6-6	TRBJ1-3	TGTGCCAGCTGGTCCGGGACAGGGGTTTCTGGAAACACCATATATTTT	CASWSGTGVSGNTIYF
-	13	-	TRBV12-5	TRBJ1-1	TGTGCTAGTGGCCAAGAGGCGGACACTGAAGCTTTCTTT	CASGQEADTEAFF
TRBD2	13	once	TRBV29-1	TRBJ2-1	TGCAGCGTTGCAGCGGGGCCGTCCAATGAGCAGTTCTTC	CSVAAGPSNEQFF
-	13	-	TRBV2	TRBJ2-5	TGTGCCAGCAGTGAACCGCGGAGAAGGACCCAGTACTTC	CASSEPRRRTQYF
-	11	-	TRBV10-2	TRBJ1-5	TGCGCCAGCGGTGGAAGGGAGCCCCAGCATTTT	CASGGREPQHF
-	14	-	TRBV27	TRBJ1-1	TGTGCCAGCAGTTCGGGACTCTTCAACACTGAAGCTTTCTTT	CASSSGLFNTEAFF
TRBD1	14	-	TRBV6-2/TRBV6-3	TRBJ1-1	TGTGCCAGCAGTTACCGGGACAGGGGGCGTGAAGCTTTCTTT	CASSYRDRGREAFF
-	13	-	TRBV30	TRBJ2-4	TGTGCCTGGACCCCCAGGGTAGCAAACATTCAGTACTTC	CAWTPRVANIQYF